The T cell receptor (beta chain) under discussion was sequenced for a study of immune evolution from preneoplasia to lung adenocarcinoma. Germline loops: CDR1 SGHRS, CDR2 YFSETQ. The CDR3 spans 14 residues. Trimming removed 0 bases from V and 2 bases from J, with 8 bases in between. In the case of this clone: Its specificity is not known.

Patient tissue came from resections in Japan or China, 2014–2017. Premalignant or tumor cells were enriched by macro-dissection after pathologic assessment. Findings of the study overall: From normal lung to invasive adenocarcinoma, top clone frequencies appeared to decrease.

Clones were read by immunoSEQ multiplex PCR, and TCRdb kept only the in-frame ones, dropping some. The table lists about 40,000 clones, about 74% of them singletons. The chain carries TRBV5-1 and TRBJ2-5; D unclear. Sequenced: FFPE invasive lung adenocarcinoma tissue. The receptor was derived from a person between 55 and 69 years old with lung adenocarcinoma. CDR3 sequence (DNA): TGCGCCAGCAGCTTGGGCCAGAGTCAAGAGACCCAGTACTTC. This codes for CASSLGQSQETQYF.